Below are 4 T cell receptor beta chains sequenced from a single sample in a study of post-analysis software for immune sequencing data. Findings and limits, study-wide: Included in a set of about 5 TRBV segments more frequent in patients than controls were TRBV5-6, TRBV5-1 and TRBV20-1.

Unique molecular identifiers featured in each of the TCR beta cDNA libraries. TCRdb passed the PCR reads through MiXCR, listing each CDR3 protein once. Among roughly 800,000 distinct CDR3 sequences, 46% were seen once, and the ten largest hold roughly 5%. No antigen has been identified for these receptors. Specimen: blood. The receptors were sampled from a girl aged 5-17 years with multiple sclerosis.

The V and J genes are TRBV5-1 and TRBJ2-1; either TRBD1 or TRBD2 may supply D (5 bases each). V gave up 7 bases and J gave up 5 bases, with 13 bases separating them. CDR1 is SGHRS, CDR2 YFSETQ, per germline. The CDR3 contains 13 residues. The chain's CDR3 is CASGGTVNNEQFF. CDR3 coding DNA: TGCGCCAGCGGTGGGACGGTCAACAATGAGCAGTTCTTC.

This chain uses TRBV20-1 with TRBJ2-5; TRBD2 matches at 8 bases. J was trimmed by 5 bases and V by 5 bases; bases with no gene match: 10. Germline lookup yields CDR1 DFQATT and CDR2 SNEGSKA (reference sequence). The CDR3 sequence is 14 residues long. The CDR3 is CSARPTGGSETQYF. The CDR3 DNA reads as TGCAGTGCTCGACCTACGGGGGGGTCCGAGACCCAGTACTTC.

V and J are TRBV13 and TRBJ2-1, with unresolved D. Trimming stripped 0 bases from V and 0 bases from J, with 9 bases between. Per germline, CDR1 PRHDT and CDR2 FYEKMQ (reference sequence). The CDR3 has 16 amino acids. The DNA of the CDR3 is TGTGCCAGCAGCTTAGGCGTGGGCTTCTCCTACAATGAGCAGTTCTTC. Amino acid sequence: CASSLGVGFSYNEQFF. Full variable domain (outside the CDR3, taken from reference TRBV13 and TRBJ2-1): AAGVIQSPRHLIKEKRETATLKCYPIPRHDTVYWYQQGPGQDPQFLISFYEKMQSDKGSIPDRFSAQQFSDYHSELNMSSLELGDSALYFCASSLGVGFSYNEQFFGPGTRLTVL.

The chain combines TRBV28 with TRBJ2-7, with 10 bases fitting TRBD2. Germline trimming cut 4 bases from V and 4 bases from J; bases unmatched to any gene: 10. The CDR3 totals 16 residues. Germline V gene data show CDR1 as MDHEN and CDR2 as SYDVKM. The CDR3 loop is CASSSPGTSDPYEQYF. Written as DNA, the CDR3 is TGTGCCAGCAGTTCCCCCGGGACTAGCGACCCTTACGAGCAGTACTTC.